Presented here are 28 T cell receptor beta chains from one specimen sequenced in a study of a mutant IDH1 vaccine in newly diagnosed glioma listed by TCRdb under 2021. The label giving this sample's time point can be read as: baseline, week 1 (first vaccination visit). The treatment or condition label of this sample denotes: pre-vaccination baseline after standard-of-care therapy. Library preparation used the immunoSEQ multiplex PCR assay. The immuneACCESS repertoire file appears here via TCRdb, limited to in-frame rearrangements. These files lack a portion of the clones; in checked studies, under half of the deficit traces to unresolved V genes, and the cause of the others is not known. The sample table contains around 50,000 clones; only one count was recorded for around 86% of them. Clones ranked in the top ten supply 2% to 3% of the sample. This specimen consisted of PBMCs, obtained from a glioma patient treated with radiotherapy, temozolomide or both. The receptors were sampled from a man aged 35-49 years with glioma.

V and J are TRBV7-2 and TRBJ1-2; D may be TRBD1 (6 bases). Trimming shortened V by 2 bases and J by 8 bases, and 15 bases separated the two germline ends. The CDR3 consists of 14 residues. The germline CDR1 and CDR2 sequences are SGHTA and FQGNSA. This chain's CDR3 is CASSLLRGRDGYTF. The CDR3 nucleotides read TGTGCCAGCAGCTTACTACGGGGGCGCGACGGCTACACCTTC.

The chain couples TRBV4-1 to TRBJ1-5, with D perhaps matching TRBD1 (5 bases). Germline V CDR1 and CDR2: MGHRA, YSYEKL. The CDR3 spans 12 residues. V was shortened by 4 bases and J by 8 bases, with 9 bases between the two germline ends. In nucleotides, the CDR3 is TGCGCCAGCAGCCGGGGGGGTGAGCCCCAGCATTTT. Translation: CASSRGGEPQHF.

The chain couples TRBV4-2 to TRBJ2-7; 12 bases are shared with TRBD2. V lost 4 bases and J lost 1; bases outside the gene matches: 14. CDR3 length: 19 amino acids. Germline V CDR1 and CDR2: LGHNA, YNFKEQ. As DNA, the CDR3 is TGTGCCAGCAGCCGATCCGGGACTAGCGGGTACCAACGTTCCTACGAGCAGTACTTC. This gives the protein CASSRSGTSGYQRSYEQYF.

The chain employs TRBV9 and TRBJ1-2, with 8 nucleotides matching TRBD1. The CDR3 totals 16 residues. The germline V gene has CDR1 SGDLS and CDR2 YYNGEE. After removal of 1 base from V and 4 bases from J, the junction contained 9 bases not matched to a gene. For the CDR3, the DNA is TGTGCCAGCAGCGTATCAGGGACAGGTTTTTTCTATGGCTACACCTTC. Encoded protein: CASSVSGTGFFYGYTF.

CDR3 DNA sequence: TGTGCCAGCAGCTTAGGGAGGGGACAGGGAATCGGGACAGATACGCAGTATTTT. Amino acids: CASSLGRGQGIGTDTQYF. The chain links TRBV11-2 to TRBJ2-3; 9 bases fit TRBD1. CDR1 and CDR2 (germline): SGHAT, FQNNGV. This CDR3 is built from 18 residues. V shed 1 base and J 3 bases; nucleotides not matched to a gene: 11.

The V call is TRBV5-4, the J call TRBJ2-1; D ambiguous. The CDR3 is 16 residues long. Germline V lookup: CDR1 SGHNT, CDR2 YYREEE (reference sequence). The V gene lost 5 bases and the J gene lost 1 base, with 16 bases spanning the gap. The CDR3 coding sequence is TGTGCCAGCAGTCCGGGCGGCGTCGAGTCCTACAATGAGCAGTTCTTC. It is translated as CASSPGGVESYNEQFF.

This clone has only one observation. J is TRBJ2-2 and V is TRBV7-9; no firm D call. This CDR3 is built from 14 residues. The V gene's germline CDR1 is SEHNR and CDR2 FQNEAQ (reference sequence). The V end was cut by 8 bases, the J end by 5 bases, with 15 bases between. CDR3 residues: CASPPYSRTGELFF. The CDR3 bases are TGTGCCAGCCCCCCGTACTCCCGGACCGGGGAGCTGTTTTTT.

The rearrangement uses TRBV5-1 and TRBJ2-2; TRBD2 matches at 11 bases. There are 17 residues in the CDR3. V lost 4 bases to trimming and J lost 4 bases; unmatched junction nucleotides: 9. Germline CDR1 and CDR2: SGHRS and YFSETQ. CDR3 sequence reads: CASSPGLGTSGTGELFF. In DNA, the CDR3 is TGCGCCAGCAGCCCAGGACTCGGGACTAGCGGCACCGGGGAGCTGTTTTTT.

V gene TRBV6-5 combines with J gene TRBJ2-7, with 10 positions matching TRBD2. The germline gives CDR1 MNHEY, CDR2 SVGAGI. This CDR3 has 15 amino acids. V shed 2 bases and J 1 base; nucleotides not matched to a gene: 2. CDR3 residues: CASSYAAGGSYEQYF. CDR3 bases: TGTGCCAGCAGTTACGCAGCGGGAGGGTCCTACGAGCAGTACTTC.

V and J are TRBV5-1 and TRBJ2-1; D could derive from TRBD1 or TRBD2 (6 bases each). CDR1 and CDR2 (germline): SGHRS, YFSETQ. Trimming shortened V by 0 bases and J by 0 bases, and 16 bases separated the two germline ends. The CDR3 runs to 18 residues. The CDR3: CASSLAEGGHDSYNEQFF. The CDR3 DNA is TGCGCCAGCAGCTTGGCGGAGGGGGGACATGACTCCTACAATGAGCAGTTCTTC.

This clone was recorded only once. The CDR3 spells CASSSLSINIQYF. CDR3 bases: TGTGCCAGCAGTTCCCTCTCGATAAACATTCAGTACTTC. V gene TRBV28 combines with J gene TRBJ2-4, with D uncertain. Trimming stripped 4 bases from V and 6 bases from J, with 10 bases between. The CDR3 is 13 amino acids. Germline V gives CDR1 MDHEN, CDR2 SYDVKM.

J is TRBJ1-3 and V is TRBV29-1; D uncertain. CDR3 length: 16 residues. Germline CDR1 reads SQVTM; CDR2 reads ANQGSEA. The V end was cut by 1 base, the J end by 5 bases, with 18 bases between. The CDR3, as DNA: TGCAGCGTTGAAGCCCCCGGGAGAAAGGGCAGAAACACCATATATTTT. Protein: CSVEAPGRKGRNTIYF.

This chain connects TRBV6-5 to TRBJ1-2, with 8 bases fitting TRBD1. The CDR3 contains 14 residues. Germline assignment: CDR1 MNHEY and CDR2 SVGAGI. J was trimmed by 7 bases and V by 5 bases; bases with no gene match: 9. CDR3 protein: CASSTYRTGSGYTF. CDR3 bases: TGTGCCAGCAGTACCTACCGGACAGGGTCTGGCTACACCTTC.

V and J are TRBV5-1 and TRBJ2-4; D remains ambiguous. The CDR3 contains 14 residues. The V and J ends lost 3 bases and 5 bases respectively, with 12 bases between them. In germline, CDR1 is SGHRS, CDR2 YFSETQ. CDR3 nucleotides: TGCGCCAGCAGCTCCGGCCAACCACAAAACATTCAGTACTTC. It is translated as CASSSGQPQNIQYF.

This clone came up once. The rearrangement uses TRBV6-6 and TRBJ2-2, with 9 bases lining up with TRBD1. CDR1 is MNHNY and CDR2 is SVGAGI in the germline V gene (reference sequence). V was clipped by 7 bases and J by 0 bases; unmatched bases: 3. This CDR3 has 15 amino acids. The CDR3 spells CASNGQGTNTGELFF. As DNA, the CDR3 is TGTGCCAGCAACGGACAGGGGACGAACACCGGGGAGCTGTTTTTT.

The gene calls are TRBV9 and TRBJ1-3; D not certain. Germline values: CDR1 SGDLS, CDR2 YYNGEE. The CDR3 loop spans 16 amino acids. V was clipped by 0 bases and J by 0 bases, with 10 bases between them. The CDR3 DNA reads TGTGCCAGCAGCGTAGTGGGCACCAGCTCTGGAAACACCATATATTTT. Its translation: CASSVVGTSSGNTIYF.

This clone was observed a handful of times. The genes are TRBV6-5 and TRBJ1-2; 7 bases are shared with TRBD1. There are 15 residues in the CDR3. V shed 7 bases and J 4 bases; nucleotides not matched to a gene: 12. Germline values: CDR1 MNHEY, CDR2 SVGAGI. Here the CDR3 reads CASKPGTAESYGYTF. The CDR3 DNA is TGTGCCAGCAAACCCGGGACAGCTGAAAGCTATGGCTACACCTTC.

The gene calls are TRBV6-5 and TRBJ2-5, with D perhaps TRBD1 or TRBD2 (5 bases each). The germline V gene has CDR1 MNHEY and CDR2 SVGAGI. The CDR3 loop spans 14 amino acids. V lost 6 bases and J 4 bases, leaving 15 bases between the germline ends. The DNA of the CDR3 is TGTGCCAGCAGGGACTCCGGGGCCTCAGAGACCCAGTACTTC. Amino acids: CASRDSGASETQYF.

V and J are TRBV6-5 and TRBJ1-3, with D uncertain. CDR3 length equals 16 residues. Trimming took off 2 bases at V and 0 bases at J, with 11 bases between the two ends. Germline V gene data show CDR1 as MNHEY and CDR2 as SVGAGI. CDR3 sequence (DNA): TGTGCCAGCAGTTACAGGAAAGGCATCTCTGGAAACACCATATATTTT. It encodes CASSYRKGISGNTIYF.

The chain uses TRBV29-1 and TRBJ1-1; D remains ambiguous. V gave up 1 base and J gave up 6 bases, with 12 bases separating them. The CDR3 has 13 residues. Germline V gene lookup returns CDR1 SQVTM and CDR2 ANQGSEA. CDR3 coding DNA: TGCAGCGTTGAAGGAACCCGGGCGCCTGAAGCTTTCTTT. Its translation is CSVEGTRAPEAFF.

This clone appeared once. The rearrangement links TRBV2 to TRBJ1-1, with D possibly matching TRBD1 (5 bases). This CDR3 spans 12 amino acids. Trimming stripped 7 bases from V and 4 bases from J, with 10 bases between. Germline loops: CDR1 SNHLY, CDR2 FYNNEI. The CDR3 is CASIGEGTEAFF. CDR3 nucleotide sequence: TGTGCCAGCATAGGGGAGGGCACTGAAGCTTTCTTT.

The table lists this clone with a count of one. The V and J genes are TRBV27 and TRBJ2-7; D remains unclear. CDR3 length equals 13 residues. Germline CDR1 MNHEY, CDR2 SMNVEV (reference sequence). Trimming shortened V by 3 bases and J by 7 bases, and 13 bases separated the two germline ends. The DNA of the CDR3 is TGTGCCAGCAGTTTCCGAAGGATCGGAGAGCAGTACTTC. It codes for CASSFRRIGEQYF.

This chain connects TRBV4-2 to TRBJ2-1; D remains unclear. In germline, CDR1 is LGHNA, CDR2 YNFKEQ. V lost 4 bases to trimming and J lost 0 bases, with 7 bases between them. The CDR3 sequence is 14 residues long. CDR3 bases: TGTGCCAGCAGCCCTCCTAGCTCCTACAATGAGCAGTTCTTC. Protein product: CASSPPSSYNEQFF.

This clone was seen only a few times. V is TRBV7-9 and J is TRBJ2-7, with D unclear. Between the trimmed V and J ends, which lost 6 bases and 0 bases, there was a span of 9 bases. Per germline, CDR1 SEHNR and CDR2 FQNEAQ (reference sequence). The CDR3 sequence is 13 residues long. The CDR3: CASSGKSSYEQYF. The CDR3 region has the DNA TGTGCCAGCAGTGGAAAAAGCTCCTACGAGCAGTACTTC.

This rearrangement joins TRBV29-1 to TRBJ1-2; a weak D match, TRBD1 (5 bases). V was cut by 3 bases and J by 4 bases, with 9 bases left in between. Germline CDR1 is SQVTM and CDR2 is ANQGSEA. The CDR3 contains 12 residues. CDR3: CSVEWQGYGYTF. The CDR3 nucleotides are TGCAGCGTTGAGTGGCAGGGCTATGGCTACACCTTC.

J is TRBJ2-7 and V is TRBV4-1, with D unresolved. Germline CDR1 is MGHRA and CDR2 is YSYEKL. V was trimmed by 0 bases and J by 4 bases, leaving 16 bases between them. This CDR3 has 16 amino acids. CDR3 in amino acids: CASSQDDRLTLYEQYF. DNA of the CDR3: TGCGCCAGCAGCCAAGATGACCGTTTGACTTTATACGAGCAGTACTTC.

The chain is built from TRBV4-1 and TRBJ2-4, with unresolved D. The V gene lost 2 bases and the J gene lost 4 bases, with 9 bases spanning the gap. Germline values: CDR1 MGHRA, CDR2 YSYEKL. The CDR3 runs to 14 residues. The CDR3 is CASSQLTLKNIQYF. The CDR3 DNA reads as TGCGCCAGCAGCCAACTGACCTTGAAAAACATTCAGTACTTC.

The chain uses TRBV2 and TRBJ2-5, with 8 bases aligning to TRBD2. CDR1 is SNHLY, CDR2 FYNNEI, per germline. J gave up 2 bases and V 5 bases, and 19 bases lay outside the gene matches. CDR3 length equals 19 residues. DNA of the CDR3: TGTGCCAGCAGTTTCTCCTATGGCGGTAGCGGGACTTATCAAGAGACCCAGTACTTC. The encoded protein is CASSFSYGGSGTYQETQYF. Supplemented by reference TRBV2 and TRBJ2-5, the full variable domain reads EPEVTQTPSHQVTQMGQEVILRCVPISNHLYFYWYRQILGQKVEFLVSFYNNEISEKSEIFDDQFSVERPDGSNFTLKIRSTKLEDSAMYFCASSFSYGGSGTYQETQYFGPGTRLLVL.